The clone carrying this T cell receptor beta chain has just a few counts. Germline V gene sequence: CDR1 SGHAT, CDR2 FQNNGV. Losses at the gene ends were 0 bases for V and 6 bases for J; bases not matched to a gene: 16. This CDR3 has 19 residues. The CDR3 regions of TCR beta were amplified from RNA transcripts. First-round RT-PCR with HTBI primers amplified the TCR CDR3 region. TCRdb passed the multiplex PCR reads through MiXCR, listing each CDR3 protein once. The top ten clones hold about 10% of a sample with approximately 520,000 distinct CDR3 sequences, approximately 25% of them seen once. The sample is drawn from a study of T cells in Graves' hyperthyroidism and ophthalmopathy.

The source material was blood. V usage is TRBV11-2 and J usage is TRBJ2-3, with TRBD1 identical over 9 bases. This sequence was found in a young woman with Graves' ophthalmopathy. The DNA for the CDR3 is TGTGCCAGCAGCTTAGATTGGAGGATCGAAGGACAGGGGTGGGATACGCAGTATTTT. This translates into CASSLDWRIEGQGWDTQYF.